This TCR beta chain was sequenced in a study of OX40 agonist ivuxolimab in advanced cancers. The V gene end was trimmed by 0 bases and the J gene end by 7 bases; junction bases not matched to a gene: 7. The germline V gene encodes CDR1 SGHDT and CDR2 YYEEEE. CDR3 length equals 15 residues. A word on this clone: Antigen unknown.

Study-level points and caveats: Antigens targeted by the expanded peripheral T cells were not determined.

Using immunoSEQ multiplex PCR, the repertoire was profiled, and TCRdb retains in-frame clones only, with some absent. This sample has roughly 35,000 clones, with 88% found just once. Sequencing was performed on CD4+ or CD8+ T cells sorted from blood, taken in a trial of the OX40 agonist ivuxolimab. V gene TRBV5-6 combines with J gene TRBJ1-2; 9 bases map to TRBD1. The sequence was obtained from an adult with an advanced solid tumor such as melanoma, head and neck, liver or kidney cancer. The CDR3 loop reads CASSLDDRGRGGYTF. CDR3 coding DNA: TGTGCCAGCAGCTTGGACGACAGGGGGAGAGGTGGCTACACCTTC.